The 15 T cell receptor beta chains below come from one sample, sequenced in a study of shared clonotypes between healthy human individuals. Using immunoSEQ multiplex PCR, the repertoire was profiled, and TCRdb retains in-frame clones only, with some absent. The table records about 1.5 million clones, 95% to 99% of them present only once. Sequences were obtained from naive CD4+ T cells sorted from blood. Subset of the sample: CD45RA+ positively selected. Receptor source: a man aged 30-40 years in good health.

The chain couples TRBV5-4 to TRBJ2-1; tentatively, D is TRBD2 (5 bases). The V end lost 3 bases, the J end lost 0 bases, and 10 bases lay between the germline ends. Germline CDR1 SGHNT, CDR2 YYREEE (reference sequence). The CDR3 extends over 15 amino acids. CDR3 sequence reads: CASSYPSGSYNEQFF. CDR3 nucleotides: TGTGCCAGCAGCTATCCCAGCGGCTCCTACAATGAGCAGTTCTTC.

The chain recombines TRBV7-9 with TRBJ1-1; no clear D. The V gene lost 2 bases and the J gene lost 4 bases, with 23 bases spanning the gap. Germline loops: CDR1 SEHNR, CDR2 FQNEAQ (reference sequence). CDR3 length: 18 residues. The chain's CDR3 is CASSLSIIQDPSRTEAFF. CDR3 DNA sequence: TGTGCCAGCAGCTTATCTATCATCCAGGACCCTTCTCGCACTGAAGCTTTCTTT. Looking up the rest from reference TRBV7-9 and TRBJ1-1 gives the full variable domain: DTGVSQNPRHKITKRGQNVTFRCDPISEHNRLYWYRQTLGQGPEFLTYFQNEAQLEKSRLLSDRFSAERPKGSFSTLEIQRTEQGDSAMYLCASSLSIIQDPSRTEAFFGQGTRLTVV.

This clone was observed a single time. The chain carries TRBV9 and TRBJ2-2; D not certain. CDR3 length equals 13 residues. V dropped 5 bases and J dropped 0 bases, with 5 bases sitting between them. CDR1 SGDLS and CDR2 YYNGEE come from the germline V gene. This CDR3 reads CASSGTNTGELFF. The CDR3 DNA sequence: TGTGCCAGCAGTGGGACGAACACCGGGGAGCTGTTTTTT.

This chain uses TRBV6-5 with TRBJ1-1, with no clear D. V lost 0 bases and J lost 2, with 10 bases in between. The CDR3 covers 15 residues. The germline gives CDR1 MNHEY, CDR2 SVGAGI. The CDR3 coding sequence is TGTGCCAGCAGTTACTCAGGCGGATCAAACACTGAAGCTTTCTTT. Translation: CASSYSGGSNTEAFF.

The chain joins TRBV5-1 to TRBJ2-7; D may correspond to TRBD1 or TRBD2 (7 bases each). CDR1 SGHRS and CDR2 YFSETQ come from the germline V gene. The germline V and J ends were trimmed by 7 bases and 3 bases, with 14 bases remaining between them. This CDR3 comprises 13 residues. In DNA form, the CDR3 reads TGCGCCAGCGCGGGGGACAGCCACTACGAGCAGTACTTC. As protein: CASAGDSHYEQYF.

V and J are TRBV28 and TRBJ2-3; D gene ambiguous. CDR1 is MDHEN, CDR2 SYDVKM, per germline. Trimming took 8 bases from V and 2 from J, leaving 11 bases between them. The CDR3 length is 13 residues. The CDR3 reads CASQRRSTDTQYF. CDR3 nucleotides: TGTGCCAGCCAGAGAAGGTCCACAGATACGCAGTATTTT.

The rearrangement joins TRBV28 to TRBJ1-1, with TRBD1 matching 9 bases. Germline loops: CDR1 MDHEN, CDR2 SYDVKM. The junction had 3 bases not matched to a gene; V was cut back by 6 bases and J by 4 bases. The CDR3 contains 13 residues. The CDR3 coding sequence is TGTGCCAGCAGACAGGGGGCGAGCACTGAAGCTTTCTTT. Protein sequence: CASRQGASTEAFF.

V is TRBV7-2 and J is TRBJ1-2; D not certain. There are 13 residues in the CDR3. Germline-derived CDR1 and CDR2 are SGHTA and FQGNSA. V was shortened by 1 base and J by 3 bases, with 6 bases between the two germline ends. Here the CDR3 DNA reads TGTGCCAGCAGCTTAGGGTCTCACTATGGCTACACCTTC. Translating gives CASSLGSHYGYTF.

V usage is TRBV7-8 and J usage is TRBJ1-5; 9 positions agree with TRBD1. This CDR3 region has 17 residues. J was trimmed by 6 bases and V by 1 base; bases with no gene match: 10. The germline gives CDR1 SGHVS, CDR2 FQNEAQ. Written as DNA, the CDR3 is TGTGCCAGCAGCTTAGTTGGGACAGGGAAAAGGGGTCAGCCCCAGCATTTT. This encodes CASSLVGTGKRGQPQHF.

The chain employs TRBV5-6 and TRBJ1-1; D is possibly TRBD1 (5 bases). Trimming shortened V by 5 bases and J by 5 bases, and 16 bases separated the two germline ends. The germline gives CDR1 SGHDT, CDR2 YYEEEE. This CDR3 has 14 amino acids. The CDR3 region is CASSLAGRGTEAFF. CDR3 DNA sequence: TGTGCCAGCAGTCTGGCAGGGCGAGGTACTGAAGCTTTCTTT.

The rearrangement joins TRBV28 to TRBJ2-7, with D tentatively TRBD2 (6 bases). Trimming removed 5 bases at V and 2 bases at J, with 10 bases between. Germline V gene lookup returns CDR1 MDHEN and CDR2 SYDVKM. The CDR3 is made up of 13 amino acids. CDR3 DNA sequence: TGTGCCAGCAGTCCCCGGGAGCCCTACGAGCAGTACTTC. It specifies CASSPREPYEQYF.

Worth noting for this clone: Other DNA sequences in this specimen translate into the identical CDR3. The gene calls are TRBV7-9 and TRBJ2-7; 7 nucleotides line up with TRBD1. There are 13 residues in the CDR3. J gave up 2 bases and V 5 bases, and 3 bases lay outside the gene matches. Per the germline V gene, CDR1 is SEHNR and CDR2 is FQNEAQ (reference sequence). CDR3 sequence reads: CASSRTGTYEQYF. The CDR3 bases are TGTGCCAGCAGCCGGACAGGAACCTACGAGCAGTACTTC.

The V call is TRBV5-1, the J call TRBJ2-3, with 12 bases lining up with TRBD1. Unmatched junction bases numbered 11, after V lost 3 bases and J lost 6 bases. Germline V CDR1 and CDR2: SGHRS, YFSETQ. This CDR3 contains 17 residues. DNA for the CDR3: TGCGCCAGCAGCTCCACCTCGGGACAGGGGGCAGGTGATACGCAGTATTTT. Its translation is CASSSTSGQGAGDTQYF.

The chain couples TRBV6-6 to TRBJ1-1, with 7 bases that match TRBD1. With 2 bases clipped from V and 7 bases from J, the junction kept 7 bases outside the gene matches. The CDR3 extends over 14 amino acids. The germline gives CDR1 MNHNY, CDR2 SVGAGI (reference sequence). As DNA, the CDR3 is TGTGCCAGCAGTTACCAGGAAAGGGGGCGTGAAGCTTTCTTT. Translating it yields CASSYQERGREAFF.

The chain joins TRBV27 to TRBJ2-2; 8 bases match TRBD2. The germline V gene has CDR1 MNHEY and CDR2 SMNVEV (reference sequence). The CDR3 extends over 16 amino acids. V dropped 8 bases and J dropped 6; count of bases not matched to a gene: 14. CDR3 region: CASGKSGSIEAGELFF. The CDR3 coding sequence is TGTGCCAGCGGTAAAAGCGGGAGTATCGAGGCCGGGGAGCTGTTTTTT.